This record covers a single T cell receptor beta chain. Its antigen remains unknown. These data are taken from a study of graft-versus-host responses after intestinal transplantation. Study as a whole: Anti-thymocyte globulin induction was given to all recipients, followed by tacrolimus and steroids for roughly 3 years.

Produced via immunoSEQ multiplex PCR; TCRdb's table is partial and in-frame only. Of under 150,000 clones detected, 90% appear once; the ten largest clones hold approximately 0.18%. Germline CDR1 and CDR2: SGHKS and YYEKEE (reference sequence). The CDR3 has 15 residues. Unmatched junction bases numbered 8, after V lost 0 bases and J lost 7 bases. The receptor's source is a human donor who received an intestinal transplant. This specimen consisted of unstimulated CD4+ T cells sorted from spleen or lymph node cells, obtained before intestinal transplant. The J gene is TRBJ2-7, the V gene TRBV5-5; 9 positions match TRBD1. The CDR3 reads CASSLGDRASGEQYF. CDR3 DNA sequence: TGTGCCAGCAGCTTGGGGGACAGGGCCAGTGGGGAGCAGTACTTC. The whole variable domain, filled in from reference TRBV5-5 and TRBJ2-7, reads DAGVTQSPTHLIKTRGQQVTLRCSPISGHKSVSWYQQVLGQGPQFIFQYYEKEERGRGNFPDRFSARQFPNYSSELNVNALLLGDSALYLCASSLGDRASGEQYFGPGTRLTVT.